This is a list of T cell receptor beta chains from one sample in a study of T cells after yellow fever vaccination. TCRdb recomputed calls from the 5' RACE reads with MiXCR, one row per CDR3 protein. Here the sample spans about 580,000 distinct CDR3 sequences, approximately 16% being singletons. This material consisted of PBMCs, taken more than 4 days after the first yellow fever vaccination. Receptors originate from a man aged 18 to 30 who received the YFV17D yellow fever vaccine. Each CDR3 is given with its conserved first and last residue. A D gene is named only where the DNA matches it firmly. Expanded clones are given a class, and other clones once, few, many or no size at all.

>TRBJ2-1|few|-|TRBV6-5
TGTGCCAGCGAGCTTACAGGCTCCTACAATGAGCAGTTCTTC
CASELTGSYNEQFF
>TRBJ2-2|-|-|TRBV28
TGTGCCAGCGACCCGGGGTCGAGGGTTGGGCTGTTTTTT
CASDPGSRVGLFF
>TRBJ2-5|-|TRBD1|TRBV5-1
TGCGCCAGCGGCGTAAAGGGACAGACGATGGGAGAGACCCAGTACTTC
CASGVKGQTMGETQYF
>TRBJ2-3|-|-|TRBV5-6
TGTGCCAGCAGCTCGGGGGGCGCCCCAGATACGCAGTATTTT
CASSSGGAPDTQYF
>TRBJ2-1|-|-|TRBV28
TGTGCCAGCAGCAGGGGTGGCGGGGGCCACTACAATGAGCAGTTCTTC
CASSRGGGGHYNEQFF
>TRBJ2-2|many|-|TRBV6-2/TRBV6-3
TGTGCCAGCAATTTTAACTGGAACACCGGGGAGCTGTTTTTT
CASNFNWNTGELFF
>TRBJ1-5|few|-|TRBV12-3/TRBV12-4
TGTGCCAGCAGTCCCTGGCCTCGGCCCCAGCATTTT
CASSPWPRPQHF
>TRBJ2-3|few|-|TRBV12-3/TRBV12-4
TGTGCCAGCAGCTCCCCCGCTTCTAGCACAGATACGCAGTATTTT
CASSSPASSTDTQYF
>TRBJ2-1|-|TRBD2|TRBV24-1
TGTGCCACCAGTGATTCTAGCGGGGCTGATGAGCAGTTCTTC
CATSDSSGADEQFF
>TRBJ2-3|-|-|TRBV10-3
TGTGCCATCCAGGGGACTAGCACAGATACGCAGTATTTT
CAIQGTSTDTQYF
>TRBJ2-7|few|TRBD2|TRBV20-1
TGCAGTGCTACTGGGACTAGCGGGGGGTACGAGCAGTACTTC
CSATGTSGGYEQYF
>TRBJ2-5|-|-|TRBV27
TGTGCCAGACGAGAGACCCAGTACTTC
CARRETQYF
>TRBJ1-5|-|-|TRBV10-2
TGCGCCAGCAGTGAGAGGTTGGGGGGAGGCAATCAGCCCCAGCATTTT
CASSERLGGGNQPQHF
>TRBJ2-1|many|-|TRBV5-1
TGCGCCAGCAGCTTGGCCGATCGGGTGAGCTCCTACAATGAGCAGTTCTTC
CASSLADRVSSYNEQFF
>TRBJ1-2|-|TRBD1|TRBV6-1
TGTGCCAGCAGTGTTGGGACAGGGAACTATGGCTACACCTTC
CASSVGTGNYGYTF
>TRBJ1-5|-|TRBD1|TRBV11-2
TGTGCCAGCAGCGGACACAGGGGCTCCAATCAGCCCCAGCATTTT
CASSGHRGSNQPQHF
>TRBJ2-3|-|TRBD2|TRBV12-3/TRBV12-4
TGTGCCAGCAGCCCAGCGGGGGGCGGCAGACGTACAGATACGCAGTATTTT
CASSPAGGGRRTDTQYF
>TRBJ2-1|-|TRBD2|TRBV7-9
TGTGCCAGCAGCCAGACTAGCGGGGCCTACAATGAGCAGTTCTTC
CASSQTSGAYNEQFF
>TRBJ1-5|-|TRBD1|TRBV5-1
TGCGCCAGCAGCCCGGATGGGACAGTAAATCAGCCCCAGCATTTT
CASSPDGTVNQPQHF
>TRBJ2-2|-|-|TRBV3-1
TGTGCCAGCAGCCAAGACCTCGGGGAGCTGTTTTTT
CASSQDLGELFF
>TRBJ2-5|few|TRBD2|TRBV23-1
TGCGCCAGCAGTCGCATGGCCCCCCGCTACTCTAGCGGACGCCAAGAGACCCAGTACTTC
CASSRMAPRYSSGRQETQYF
>TRBJ1-6|-|-|TRBV5-1
TGCGCCAGCAGCTTGGAAGGTGGATGGAATTCACCCCTCCACTTT
CASSLEGGWNSPLHF
>TRBJ2-3|few|-|TRBV10-3
TGTGCCATCAACGCAGGGGGGGATACGCAGTATTTT
CAINAGGDTQYF
>TRBJ2-3|-|-|TRBV7-9
TGTGCCAGCAGCTTATTCATTCGCACAGATACGCAGTATTTT
CASSLFIRTDTQYF
>TRBJ2-2|once|TRBD1|TRBV7-4
TGTGCCTCCTGGAGGCCGGACAGGGGGCTTGGCACCGGGGAGCTGTTTTTT
CASWRPDRGLGTGELFF
>TRBJ1-1|-|TRBD1|TRBV12-3/TRBV12-4
TGTGCCAGCAGTCCGCGACAGGGGGCACGGACTGAAGCTTTCTTT
CASSPRQGARTEAFF
>TRBJ1-5|few|-|TRBV12-5
TGTGCTAGTGTAGGAGAATTTAGCAATCAGCCCCAGCATTTT
CASVGEFSNQPQHF
>TRBJ2-3|once|-|TRBV12-5
TGTGTTAGCAAGGGCGGTGGAGGTGATACGCAGTATTTT
CVSKGGGGDTQYF
>TRBJ1-2|few|-|TRBV12-3/TRBV12-4
TGTGCCAGCAGTTTAGATTGGGTGGACAGTAACTATGGCTACACCTTC
CASSLDWVDSNYGYTF